Here is one T cell receptor beta chain with its context. What it binds is unknown. Given a much more abundant clone one base away, this may be a read error. The individuals who served as donors were healthy Caucasians living in Russia, aged about 6 to 90. Total RNA was isolated from each sample in quantities of at least 6 micrograms. Germline V gives CDR1 MNHEY, CDR2 SVGEGT. This CDR3 is 13 amino acids long. V was pared by 5 bases and J by 13 bases, with 18 bases between. A second PCR, run for roughly 6 to 11 cycles, used a sample-barcoded 5' primer plus a J-beta primer mix. TCRdb reprocessed the 5' RACE reads with MiXCR, giving one entry per CDR3 protein. In the table there are about 1.7 million distinct CDR3 sequences, about 30% of which are singletons. This specimen comes from a study of blood T cells in healthy people across ages. Study results and caveats: With age, beta diversity per million T cells declined roughly linearly, significantly by 40. The study found TCR beta diversity correlated strongly with naive T cell percentage.

The V call is TRBV6-2 or TRBV6-3, the J call TRBJ2-4; D possibly corresponds to TRBD2 (5 bases). Sequenced input: blood. This clonotype was sampled from a woman between 25 and 40 years old in good health. CDR3 in DNA: TGTGCCAGCAGTCAGACTACCTACAATGAGCAGTACTTC. Residues: CASSQTTYNEQYF.